This entry lists 10 T cell receptor beta chains sequenced from one sample in a study of blood T cell repertoires in COVID-19. Profiling relied on immunoSEQ multiplex PCR, and the TCRdb table lists in-frame clones only, not all of them. The table includes around 260,000 clones, around nine tenths detected once. Material for sequencing was peripheral blood. The receptors were gathered from a woman between 65 and 79 years old with COVID-19, enrolled during active disease.

This clone was found once. The chain couples TRBV29-1 to TRBJ1-4, with D possibly TRBD1 on 5 matching bases. V lost 5 bases and J 7 bases, leaving 11 bases between the germline ends. Germline V CDR1 and CDR2: SQVTM, ANQGSEA. The CDR3 totals 12 residues. This CDR3 reads CSVLGGSEKLFF. CDR3 coding DNA: TGCAGCGTTCTGGGGGGGTCTGAAAAACTGTTTTTT.

The rearrangement uses TRBV27 and TRBJ1-1; 10 nucleotides match TRBD1. CDR1 is MNHEY, CDR2 SMNVEV, per germline (reference sequence). V was pared by 5 bases and J by 5 bases, with 8 bases of the junction left unmatched. The CDR3 extends over 15 amino acids. The CDR3 bases are TGTGCCAGCAGTGCCTGGGACAGGGGAAGTACTGAAGCTTTCTTT. Its translation is CASSAWDRGSTEAFF.

In nucleotides, the CDR3 is TGTGCCAGCAGCTTGAGGACAGGGTTGAGTGGCTACACCTTC. The encoded protein is CASSLRTGLSGYTF. The chain employs TRBV11-2 and TRBJ1-2; 8 positions agree with TRBD1. The CDR3 loop spans 14 amino acids. Per the germline V gene, CDR1 is SGHAT and CDR2 is FQNNGV. V lost 3 bases and J lost 7; bases outside the gene matches: 7.

This chain uses TRBV9 with TRBJ2-7; D gene uncertain. V lost 1 base, J lost 1 base, and 9 bases lay in between. The CDR3 loop spans 14 amino acids. Germline loops: CDR1 SGDLS, CDR2 YYNGEE. CDR3 DNA sequence: TGTGCCAGCAGCGTAACAGCCGCATCCTACGAGCAGTACTTC. Amino acid sequence: CASSVTAASYEQYF.

The rearrangement links TRBV5-1 to TRBJ2-1; tentatively, D is TRBD2 (6 bases). This CDR3 region has 14 residues. V was trimmed by 0 bases and J by 8 bases, leaving 12 bases between them. Germline CDR1 and CDR2: SGHRS and YFSETQ. The CDR3: CASSLGLGFDEQFF. CDR3 in DNA: TGCGCCAGCAGCTTGGGACTAGGTTTCGATGAGCAGTTCTTC.

The gene calls are TRBV29-1 and TRBJ2-7; perhaps TRBD1 as D (6 bases). Germline loops: CDR1 SQVTM, CDR2 ANQGSEA. The CDR3 spans 13 residues. The ends were cut back, 7 bases at V and 5 bases at J, with 18 bases in the middle. CDR3 sequence (DNA): TGCAGCGCTACAAACTACAGGGACCACGAGCAGTACTTC. Residues: CSATNYRDHEQYF.

This chain uses TRBV5-3 with TRBJ1-1; no clear D. TRBV5-3 has ORF status, its function being uncertain. CDR3 length: 12 amino acids. Trimming removed 7 bases from V and 1 base from J, with 8 bases in between. This chain's CDR3 is CARLRKNTEAFF. For the CDR3, the DNA is TGTGCCAGATTGCGGAAGAACACTGAAGCTTTCTTT.

This sequence joins TRBV30 and TRBJ1-3; D remains ambiguous. Trimming left V 0 bases short and J 4 bases short, with 13 bases between. This CDR3 comprises 15 residues. The germline CDR1 and CDR2 sequences are GTSNPN and SVGIG (reference sequence). CDR3 nucleotide sequence: TGTGCCTGGAGTGTACCGGGTAGCCGGGGAAACACCATATATTTT. Protein: CAWSVPGSRGNTIYF.

This chain links TRBV14 with TRBJ1-4, with 10 bases identical to TRBD1. CDR1 is SGHDN and CDR2 is FVKESK in the germline V gene. This CDR3 is 15 amino acids long. The ends lost 1 base at V and 7 bases at J; junction bases unmatched: 3. CDR3 amino acids: CASSQAGTGVEKLFF. Written as DNA, the CDR3 is TGTGCCAGCAGCCAAGCCGGGACAGGGGTTGAAAAACTGTTTTTT. The variable domain in full, completed from reference TRBV14 and TRBJ1-4, reads EAGVTQFPSHSVIEKGQTVTLRCDPISGHDNLYWYRRVMGKEIKFLLHFVKESKQDESGMPNNRFLAERTGGTYSTLKVQPAELEDSGVYFCASSQAGTGVEKLFFGSGTQLSVL.

This clone was recorded once. The chain has TRBV6-5 and TRBJ1-6; D unresolved. The V end lost 2 bases, the J end lost 7 bases, and 12 bases lay between the germline ends. The CDR3 is 15 amino acids. Germline V CDR1 and CDR2: MNHEY, SVGAGI. CDR3 in amino acids: CASSYNRPGNSPLHF. CDR3 coding DNA: TGTGCCAGCAGTTACAATCGGCCGGGAAATTCACCCCTCCACTTT.